This is a list of T cell receptor beta chains from one sample in a study of T cell responses to AZD1222 COVID-19 vaccine. Produced via immunoSEQ multiplex PCR; TCRdb's table is partial and in-frame only. The sample records just under 75,000 clones, around 80% being singletons. Sequenced here: peripheral blood, sampled 28 days after the second AZD1222 dose. The receptors derive from an adult who received the AZD1222 COVID-19 vaccine. Each CDR3 is given with its conserved first and last residue. D genes are given only for firm matches. Size is omitted from some rows. Given values are once, few, many or a class for expanded clones.

clone_size: once
cdr3_length: 15
d_call: -
v_call: TRBV6-2/TRBV6-3
j_call: TRBJ2-1
cdr3_nt: TGTGCCAGCAGTTACTTGGGGCCAGATTTAAATGAGCAGTTCTTC
cdr3_aa: CASSYLGPDLNEQFF

clone_size: few
cdr3_length: 14
d_call: TRBD1
v_call: TRBV2
j_call: TRBJ2-2
cdr3_nt: TGTGCCAGCAGGGGACAGGGATGGACCGGGGAGCTGTTTTTT
cdr3_aa: CASRGQGWTGELFF

clone_size: -
cdr3_length: 14
d_call: -
v_call: TRBV10-3
j_call: TRBJ2-1
cdr3_nt: TGTGCCATCAGTGACCTAGTCGGGTGGGATGAGCAGTTCTTC
cdr3_aa: CAISDLVGWDEQFF

clone_size: few
cdr3_length: 14
d_call: -
v_call: TRBV6-6
j_call: TRBJ1-1
cdr3_nt: TGTGCCAGCGCCGATCCACCCGTTGGGACTGAAGCTTTCTTT
cdr3_aa: CASADPPVGTEAFF

clone_size: once
cdr3_length: 14
d_call: TRBD1
v_call: TRBV5-1
j_call: TRBJ2-7
cdr3_nt: TGCGCCAGCAGCTCAGGGACAGGGGGAGATCGGCAGTACTTC
cdr3_aa: CASSSGTGGDRQYF

clone_size: -
cdr3_length: 17
d_call: -
v_call: TRBV3-1/TRBV3-2
j_call: TRBJ2-5
cdr3_nt: TGTGCCAGCAGCCAAGAGAGATCCGGGTTGGGGTTAGAGACCCAGTACTTC
cdr3_aa: CASSQERSGLGLETQYF

clone_size: -
cdr3_length: 13
d_call: -
v_call: TRBV28
j_call: TRBJ2-5
cdr3_nt: TGTGCCAGCAGTTCTCCCCCCGGGGAGACCCAGTACTTC
cdr3_aa: CASSSPPGETQYF

clone_size: few
cdr3_length: 15
d_call: -
v_call: TRBV5-6
j_call: TRBJ1-1
cdr3_nt: TGTGCCAGCAGCTCCGACAGGAGAATGAACACTGAAGCTTTCTTT
cdr3_aa: CASSSDRRMNTEAFF

clone_size: -
cdr3_length: 15
d_call: TRBD2
v_call: TRBV30
j_call: TRBJ2-7
cdr3_nt: TGTGCCTCCAGTCTAGCGGGAGGGGCGTACTACGAGCAGTACTTC
cdr3_aa: CASSLAGGAYYEQYF

clone_size: few
cdr3_length: 11
d_call: -
v_call: TRBV19
j_call: TRBJ2-7
cdr3_nt: TGTGCCAGTAGTATCGGTCTCCAGCAGTACTTC
cdr3_aa: CASSIGLQQYF

clone_size: -
cdr3_length: 12
d_call: TRBD1
v_call: TRBV5-1
j_call: TRBJ2-7
cdr3_nt: TGCGCCAGCAGCGACAGGGGTTACGAGCAGTACTTC
cdr3_aa: CASSDRGYEQYF

clone_size: few
cdr3_length: 13
d_call: -
v_call: TRBV2
j_call: TRBJ1-3
cdr3_nt: TGTGCCAGCAGTGAAGGCTTTGGAAACACCATATATTTT
cdr3_aa: CASSEGFGNTIYF

clone_size: -
cdr3_length: 16
d_call: TRBD2
v_call: TRBV6-5
j_call: TRBJ2-1
cdr3_nt: TGTGCCAGCAGTTCCCCGGGACTAGCCTCCTACAATGAGCAGTTCTTC
cdr3_aa: CASSSPGLASYNEQFF

clone_size: -
cdr3_length: 15
d_call: -
v_call: TRBV6-5
j_call: TRBJ1-6
cdr3_nt: TGTGCCAGCAGTTACTCGAGATGGTTAGGTTCACCCCTCCACTTT
cdr3_aa: CASSYSRWLGSPLHF

clone_size: -
cdr3_length: 16
d_call: -
v_call: TRBV19
j_call: TRBJ1-4
cdr3_nt: TGTGCCAGTAGTATAATCGGCAGGGTCGGTTTCGAAAAACTGTTTTTT
cdr3_aa: CASSIIGRVGFEKLFF

clone_size: once
cdr3_length: 13
d_call: -
v_call: TRBV7-8
j_call: TRBJ1-1
cdr3_nt: TGTGCCAGCAGCTCGGACATCTCCAATGAAGCTTTCTTT
cdr3_aa: CASSSDISNEAFF

clone_size: -
cdr3_length: 11
d_call: TRBD1
v_call: TRBV5-6
j_call: TRBJ1-1
cdr3_nt: TGTGCCAGCAGCCGGACAGGTGAAGCTTTCTTT
cdr3_aa: CASSRTGEAFF

clone_size: -
cdr3_length: 13
d_call: -
v_call: TRBV25-1
j_call: TRBJ2-2
cdr3_nt: TGTGCCAGCAGTTGGGGAAACACCGGGGAGCTGTTTTTT
cdr3_aa: CASSWGNTGELFF

clone_size: -
cdr3_length: 12
d_call: -
v_call: TRBV6-6
j_call: TRBJ2-1
cdr3_nt: TGTGCCAGCAAGGTTGCGCTTAATGAGCAGTTCTTC
cdr3_aa: CASKVALNEQFF

clone_size: -
cdr3_length: 13
d_call: -
v_call: TRBV6-5
j_call: TRBJ1-2
cdr3_nt: TGTGCCAGCAGCCGCCGGGAGGGTGGTGGCTACACCTTC
cdr3_aa: CASSRREGGGYTF

clone_size: -
cdr3_length: 13
d_call: -
v_call: TRBV10-3
j_call: TRBJ2-1
cdr3_nt: TGTGCCTGGGGGAAGAAGCCCTACAATGAGCAGTTCTTC
cdr3_aa: CAWGKKPYNEQFF

clone_size: -
cdr3_length: 15
d_call: -
v_call: TRBV4-1
j_call: TRBJ2-2
cdr3_nt: TGCGCCAGCAGCCGCGGCGGGGCGGACACCGGGGAGCTGTTTTTT
cdr3_aa: CASSRGGADTGELFF

clone_size: -
cdr3_length: 14
d_call: -
v_call: TRBV30
j_call: TRBJ2-2
cdr3_nt: TGTGCCTGGAGTGTAGAGGGGTACGGCGGGGAGCTGTTTTTT
cdr3_aa: CAWSVEGYGGELFF

clone_size: -
cdr3_length: 13
d_call: -
v_call: TRBV24-1
j_call: TRBJ2-3
cdr3_nt: TGTGCCACCAGTGATTCAACAACAGATACGCAGTATTTT
cdr3_aa: CATSDSTTDTQYF

clone_size: -
cdr3_length: 18
d_call: -
v_call: TRBV30
j_call: TRBJ2-7
cdr3_nt: TGTGCCTGGAGTGTACAGGTATCGTCTGACCTACGAGCTGGGAAGCAGTACTTC
cdr3_aa: CAWSVQVSSDLRAGKQYF

clone_size: -
cdr3_length: 14
d_call: TRBD1
v_call: TRBV5-1
j_call: TRBJ2-1
cdr3_nt: TGCGCCAGCAGCACGGGACAGGTGGCCAATGAGCAGTTCTTC
cdr3_aa: CASSTGQVANEQFF

clone_size: -
cdr3_length: 11
d_call: TRBD1
v_call: TRBV27
j_call: TRBJ2-1
cdr3_nt: TGTGCCAGCACAGAGGGACAGGGGCTGTTCTTC
cdr3_aa: CASTEGQGLFF

clone_size: -
cdr3_length: 12
d_call: -
v_call: TRBV27
j_call: TRBJ2-1
cdr3_nt: TGTGCCAGCAGTCCGGGGAGGGGGGAGCAGTTCTTC
cdr3_aa: CASSPGRGEQFF

clone_size: -
cdr3_length: 13
d_call: -
v_call: TRBV27
j_call: TRBJ1-1
cdr3_nt: TGTGCCAGCAGTGGTCAGGGGAACACTGAAGCTTTCTTT
cdr3_aa: CASSGQGNTEAFF

clone_size: -
cdr3_length: 14
d_call: -
v_call: TRBV11-2
j_call: TRBJ2-7
cdr3_nt: TGTGCCAGCAGCTCCGTGGGGCAATCCTACGAGCAGTACTTC
cdr3_aa: CASSSVGQSYEQYF

clone_size: -
cdr3_length: 14
d_call: TRBD2
v_call: TRBV6-5
j_call: TRBJ2-7
cdr3_nt: TGTGCCAGCACCTTTAGCGGGGGCAGTTACGAGCAGTACTTC
cdr3_aa: CASTFSGGSYEQYF

clone_size: -
cdr3_length: 13
d_call: -
v_call: TRBV11-2
j_call: TRBJ2-1
cdr3_nt: TGTGCCAGCAGCTTAGCGGGTTACAATGAGCAGTTCTTC
cdr3_aa: CASSLAGYNEQFF

clone_size: -
cdr3_length: 13
d_call: -
v_call: TRBV30
j_call: TRBJ1-5
cdr3_nt: TGTGCCTGGAGTGTGGCGGCGAATCAGCCCCAGCATTTT
cdr3_aa: CAWSVAANQPQHF

clone_size: few
cdr3_length: 15
d_call: TRBD1
v_call: TRBV24-1
j_call: TRBJ2-1
cdr3_nt: TGTGCCACCAGTATGAGGGACAGGGGATACAATGAGCAGTTCTTC
cdr3_aa: CATSMRDRGYNEQFF

clone_size: -
cdr3_length: 13
d_call: TRBD2
v_call: TRBV10-1
j_call: TRBJ2-7
cdr3_nt: TGCGCCAGCAGTTTCCAGCGGGGGAGCGAGCAGTACTTC
cdr3_aa: CASSFQRGSEQYF

clone_size: -
cdr3_length: 13
d_call: -
v_call: TRBV19
j_call: TRBJ1-4
cdr3_nt: TGTGCCAGTAAGGCAGGGGAGTATGAAAAACTGTTTTTT
cdr3_aa: CASKAGEYEKLFF

clone_size: -
cdr3_length: 14
d_call: TRBD1
v_call: TRBV7-2
j_call: TRBJ2-3
cdr3_nt: TGTGCCAGCAGCTTACGAGGGGGCCGAGATACGCAGTATTTT
cdr3_aa: CASSLRGGRDTQYF

clone_size: -
cdr3_length: 12
d_call: -
v_call: TRBV12-5
j_call: TRBJ2-7
cdr3_nt: TGTGCTAGTGGTTTGGAGGGGGACGAGCAGTACTTC
cdr3_aa: CASGLEGDEQYF

clone_size: -
cdr3_length: 16
d_call: TRBD1
v_call: TRBV18
j_call: TRBJ1-1
cdr3_nt: TGTGCCAGCTCACAGGTTAGGACAGGGGTTAACACTGAAGCTTTCTTT
cdr3_aa: CASSQVRTGVNTEAFF

clone_size: -
cdr3_length: 12
d_call: -
v_call: TRBV28
j_call: TRBJ1-5
cdr3_nt: TGTGCCAGCAGTTCCAGGGGTCAGCCCCAGCATTTT
cdr3_aa: CASSSRGQPQHF

clone_size: -
cdr3_length: 14
d_call: -
v_call: TRBV6-5
j_call: TRBJ2-4
cdr3_nt: TGTGCCAGCAGAGCACAGGGGGGGGTAAACATTCAGTACTTC
cdr3_aa: CASRAQGGVNIQYF

clone_size: -
cdr3_length: 15
d_call: -
v_call: TRBV2
j_call: TRBJ2-5
cdr3_nt: TGTGCCAGCAGTGAAGGGGGGACCAGTCAAGAGACCCAGTACTTC
cdr3_aa: CASSEGGTSQETQYF

clone_size: -
cdr3_length: 14
d_call: -
v_call: TRBV9
j_call: TRBJ2-7
cdr3_nt: TGTGCCAGCAGCGTCGGGGGAATCCCCTACGAGCAGTACTTC
cdr3_aa: CASSVGGIPYEQYF

clone_size: -
cdr3_length: 16
d_call: TRBD2
v_call: TRBV7-9
j_call: TRBJ2-1
cdr3_nt: TGTGCCAGCAGCTTACGGGGACTAGCGGGAGTGGATGAGCAGTTCTTC
cdr3_aa: CASSLRGLAGVDEQFF

clone_size: -
cdr3_length: 16
d_call: TRBD2
v_call: TRBV7-2
j_call: TRBJ2-1
cdr3_nt: TGTGCCAGCAGCACCACCGGGACTAGACACAACAATGAGCAGTTCTTC
cdr3_aa: CASSTTGTRHNNEQFF

clone_size: -
cdr3_length: 15
d_call: TRBD2
v_call: TRBV5-4
j_call: TRBJ2-7
cdr3_nt: TGTGCCAGCAGCTATGGGACTAGCGGGGTCTACGAGCAGTACTTC
cdr3_aa: CASSYGTSGVYEQYF

clone_size: few
cdr3_length: 16
d_call: TRBD2
v_call: TRBV28
j_call: TRBJ2-2
cdr3_nt: TGTGCCAGCAGTCCATGGACTAGCGCGAACACCGGGGAGCTGTTTTTT
cdr3_aa: CASSPWTSANTGELFF

clone_size: -
cdr3_length: 17
d_call: -
v_call: TRBV15
j_call: TRBJ2-3
cdr3_nt: TGTGCCACCAGCAGAGGAAGGCTACCGGGAGAGGGAGATACGCAGTATTTT
cdr3_aa: CATSRGRLPGEGDTQYF